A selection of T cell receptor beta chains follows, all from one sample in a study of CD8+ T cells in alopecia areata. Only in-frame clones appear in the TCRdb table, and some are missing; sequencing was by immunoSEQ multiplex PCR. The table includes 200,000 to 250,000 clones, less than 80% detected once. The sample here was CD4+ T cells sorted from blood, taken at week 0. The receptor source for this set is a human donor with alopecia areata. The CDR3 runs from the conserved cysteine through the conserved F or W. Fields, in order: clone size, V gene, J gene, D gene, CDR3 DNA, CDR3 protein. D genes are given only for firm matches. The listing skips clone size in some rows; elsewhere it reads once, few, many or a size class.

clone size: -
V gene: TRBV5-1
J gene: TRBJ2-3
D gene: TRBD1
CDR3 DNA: TGCGCCAGCAGCCTGACAGGGGGGGCCACAGATACGCAGTATTTT
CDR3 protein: CASSLTGGATDTQYF

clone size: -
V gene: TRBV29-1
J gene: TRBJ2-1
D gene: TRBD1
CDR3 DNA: TGCAGCGTCTGGACAGGGAGTACTAGTGAGCAGTTCTTC
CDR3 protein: CSVWTGSTSEQFF

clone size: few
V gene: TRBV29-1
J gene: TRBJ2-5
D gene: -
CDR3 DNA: TGCAGCGTTGAATTCTTTGGACGGAACCAAGAGACCCAGTACTTC
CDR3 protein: CSVEFFGRNQETQYF

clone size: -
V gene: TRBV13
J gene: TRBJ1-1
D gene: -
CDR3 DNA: TGTGCCAGCAGCTTAGGGGTGACGGATGAAGCTTTCTTT
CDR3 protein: CASSLGVTDEAFF

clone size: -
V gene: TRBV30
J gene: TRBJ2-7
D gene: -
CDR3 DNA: TGTGCCTGGAGTGGAGCGGTTTCTGGCTACGAGCAGTACTTC
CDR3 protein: CAWSGAVSGYEQYF

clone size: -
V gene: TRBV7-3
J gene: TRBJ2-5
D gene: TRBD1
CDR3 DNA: TGTGCCAGCAGCTTAGCCCCAGCAGGGGGCCAAGAGACCCAGTACTTC
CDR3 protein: CASSLAPAGGQETQYF

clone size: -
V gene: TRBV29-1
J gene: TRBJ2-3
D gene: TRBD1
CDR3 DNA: TGCAGCGTTGGCAGACAGGGGAATCCAACAGATACGCAGTATTTT
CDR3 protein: CSVGRQGNPTDTQYF

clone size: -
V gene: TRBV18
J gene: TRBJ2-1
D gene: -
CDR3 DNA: TGTGCCAGCTCACCACCGGTAGTAGAGCAGTTCTTC
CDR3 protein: CASSPPVVEQFF

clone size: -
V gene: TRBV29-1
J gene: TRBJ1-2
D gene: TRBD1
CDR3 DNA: TGCAGCGACCGTCCCGGGACAGGGAACTATGGCTACACCTTC
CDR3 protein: CSDRPGTGNYGYTF

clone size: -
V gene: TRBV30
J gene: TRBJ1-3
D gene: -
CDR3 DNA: TGTGCCTGGAGTGTAGACAGCTCTGGAAACACCATATATTTT
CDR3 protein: CAWSVDSSGNTIYF

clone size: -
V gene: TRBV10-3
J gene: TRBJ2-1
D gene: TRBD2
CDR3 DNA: TGTGCCATCAGATCCAGCGGGGGGGTGAATGAGCAGTTCTTC
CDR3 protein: CAIRSSGGVNEQFF

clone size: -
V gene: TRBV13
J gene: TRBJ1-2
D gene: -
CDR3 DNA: TGTGCCAGCAGAGACGGGGACGCATATGGCTACACCTTC
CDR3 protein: CASRDGDAYGYTF

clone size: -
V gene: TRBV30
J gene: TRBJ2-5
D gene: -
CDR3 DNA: TGTGCCTGGAGCATGCAGAGGGAGACCCAGTACTTC
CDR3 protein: CAWSMQRETQYF

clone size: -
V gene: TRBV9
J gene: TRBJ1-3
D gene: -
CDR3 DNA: TGTGCCAGCAGCGTAACAGGGCTCTCTGGAAACACCATATATTTT
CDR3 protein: CASSVTGLSGNTIYF

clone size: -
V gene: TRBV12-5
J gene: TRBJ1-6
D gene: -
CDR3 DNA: TGTGCTAGTGGCCTCCCGGACCGCTCACCCCTCCACTTT
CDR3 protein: CASGLPDRSPLHF

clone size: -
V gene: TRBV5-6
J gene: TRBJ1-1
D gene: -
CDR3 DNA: TGTGCCAGCAGCTTATCAGATGAGAACACTGAAGCTTTCTTT
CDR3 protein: CASSLSDENTEAFF

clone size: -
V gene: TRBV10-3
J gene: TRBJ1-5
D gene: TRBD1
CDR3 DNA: TGTGCCATCAGGGAGGGACAGGGAAGCAATCAGCCCCAGCATTTT
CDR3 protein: CAIREGQGSNQPQHF

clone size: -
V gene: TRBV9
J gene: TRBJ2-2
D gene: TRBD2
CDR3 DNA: TGTGCCAGCAGCCCTCGGGGGGGGAACACCGGGGAGCTGTTTTTT
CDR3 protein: CASSPRGGNTGELFF

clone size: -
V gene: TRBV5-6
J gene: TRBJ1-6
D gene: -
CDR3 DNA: TGTGCCAGCAGCTTTGGTATTGGGCTCGGTTCACCCCTCCACTTT
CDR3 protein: CASSFGIGLGSPLHF

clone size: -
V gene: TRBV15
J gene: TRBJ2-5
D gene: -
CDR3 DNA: TGTGCCACCAGCTCCCTAAATCCATCACAGGAGACCCAGTACTTC
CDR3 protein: CATSSLNPSQETQYF

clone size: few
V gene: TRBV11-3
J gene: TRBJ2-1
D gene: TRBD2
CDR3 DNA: TGTGCCAGCAGCCCTCGCGGACTAGCGGGGGAGTCCTACAATGAGCAGTTCTTC
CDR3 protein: CASSPRGLAGESYNEQFF

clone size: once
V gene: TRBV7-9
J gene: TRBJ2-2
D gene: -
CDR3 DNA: TGTGCCAGCAGTTCCAGACAGACGAACACCGGGGAGCTGTTTTTT
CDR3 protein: CASSSRQTNTGELFF

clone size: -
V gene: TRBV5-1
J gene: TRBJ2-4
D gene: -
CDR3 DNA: TGCGCCAGCAGCTTGACCGGGGACATGGACATTCAGTACTTC
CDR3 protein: CASSLTGDMDIQYF

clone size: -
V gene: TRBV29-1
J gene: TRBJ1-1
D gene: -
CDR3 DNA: TGCAGCTTTCTAGGAGTCGGCACTGAAGCTTTCTTT
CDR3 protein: CSFLGVGTEAFF

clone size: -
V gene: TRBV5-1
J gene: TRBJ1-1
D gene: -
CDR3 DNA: TGCGCCAGCAGCTTGTTCCCAGAATCGAACACTGAAGCCTTCTTT
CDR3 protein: CASSLFPESNTEAFF

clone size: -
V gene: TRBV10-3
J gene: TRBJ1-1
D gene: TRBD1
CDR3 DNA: TGTGCCATCAGTGAGAGGACAGGTATGAACACTGAAGCTTTCTTT
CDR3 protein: CAISERTGMNTEAFF

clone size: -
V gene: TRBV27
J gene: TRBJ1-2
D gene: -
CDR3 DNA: TGTGCCAGCAGTTTAGGTCGGGTCGGTGGCTACACCTTC
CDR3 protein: CASSLGRVGGYTF

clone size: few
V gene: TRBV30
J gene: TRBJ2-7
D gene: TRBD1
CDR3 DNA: TGTGCCTGGAGTCCGGGGGGACAGGGGGCTTGGGAGCAGTACTTC
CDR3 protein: CAWSPGGQGAWEQYF

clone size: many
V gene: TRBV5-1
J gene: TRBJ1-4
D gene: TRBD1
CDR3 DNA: TGCGCCAGCAGCTTGCTGAGGGGGCCGAATGAAAAACTGTTTTTT
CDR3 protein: CASSLLRGPNEKLFF

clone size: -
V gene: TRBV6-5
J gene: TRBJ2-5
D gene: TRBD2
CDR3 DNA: TGTGCCAGCAGGGCGGGGGGAGAGACCCAGTACTTC
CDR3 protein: CASRAGGETQYF

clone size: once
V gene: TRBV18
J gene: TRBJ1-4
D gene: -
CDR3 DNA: TGTGCCAGCTCACCCCGGGAGACTAATGAAAAACTGTTTTTT
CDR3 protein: CASSPRETNEKLFF

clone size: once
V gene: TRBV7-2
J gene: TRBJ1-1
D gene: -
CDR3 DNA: TGTGCCAGCAGTCGATTCCGGGACACCCCTTCGGGGACTGAAGCTTTCTTT
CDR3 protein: CASSRFRDTPSGTEAFF

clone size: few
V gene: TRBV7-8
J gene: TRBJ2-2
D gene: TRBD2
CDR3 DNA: TGTGCCAGCAGCTTCCGGCGAACTAGCGGGGGGTCGCGGCACACCGGGGAGCTGTTTTTT
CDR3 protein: CASSFRRTSGGSRHTGELFF

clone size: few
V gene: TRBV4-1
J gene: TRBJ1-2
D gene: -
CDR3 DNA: TGCGCCAGCAGCCGCAGCGGGGCAGGGGACTATGGCTACACCTTC
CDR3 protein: CASSRSGAGDYGYTF

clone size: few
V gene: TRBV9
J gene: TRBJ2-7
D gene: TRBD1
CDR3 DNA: TGTGCCAGCAGCGAAAGACAGGGGACCACCTACGAGCAGTACTTC
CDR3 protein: CASSERQGTTYEQYF